This section outlines one T cell receptor beta chain sequence together with its context. The antigen is not known. The CDR3 sequence is 15 residues long. CDR1 SNHLY and CDR2 FYNNEI come from the germline V gene. The ends lost 6 bases at V and 4 bases at J; junction bases unmatched: 4. The method was immunoSEQ multiplex PCR; TCRdb's version includes in-frame clones alone and lacks a portion of them. The table shows roughly 70,000 clones, with roughly 91% occurring only once. Enrolled patients, whose metastatic non-small-cell lung cancer was chemo-refractory, received focal radiation plus CTLA-4 blockade with ipilimumab. This sample is part of a study of radiotherapy plus CTLA-4 blockade in lung cancer. Overall study: The study recorded objective responses in roughly 18% of patients and disease control in 25% to 35%.

Overall study findings and caveats: Early blood T cell clone dynamics, with interferon-beta, were reported to best predict response. Once radiotherapy plus ipilimumab had been given, TCR clones derived from tumor expanded in blood.

The clonotype was recovered from a human donor with non-small cell lung cancer that progressed on radiotherapy plus ipilimumab. The J gene is TRBJ2-3, the V gene TRBV2, with 13 bases matching TRBD2. Specimen: peripheral blood, collected from a patient treated with radiotherapy plus ipilimumab. CDR3 bases: TGTGCCAGCAGCAGACTAGCGGGAGGTCCAGATACGCAGTATTTT. Its translation is CASSRLAGGPDTQYF.